These 29 T cell receptor beta chains came from one sample sequenced in a study of T cells in Graves' hyperthyroidism and ophthalmopathy (dated by TCRdb to about 2019). The library was prepared using multiplex PCR. Sequenced using an Illumina HiSeq 2000. The TCR beta CDR3 regions were amplified from RNA transcripts. The TCR CDR3 was subjected to a first round of RT-PCR using the HTBI primer set and the Qiagen OneStep RT-PCR kit. The public sequencing data were trimmed at Q25 with fastp and processed into clonotypes with MiXCR by TCRdb, which kept only in-frame beta chains. Rows with a matching CDR3 protein are joined into one entry that keeps the most common DNA and genes. The sample table shows hundreds of thousands of distinct CDR3 sequences, and 13% to 15% are seen once. About 12% of the sample is held by the ten biggest clonotypes. Sequences were obtained from blood. These receptors all stem from a woman aged 45-59 years with Graves' ophthalmopathy.

This clonotype was seen at least ten times. This chain connects TRBV11-2 to TRBJ1-1, with no clear D. The CDR3 is 15 residues long. The germline CDR1 and CDR2 sequences are SGHAT and FQNNGV. The V gene lost 0 bases and the J gene lost 2 bases, with 10 bases spanning the gap. CDR3 amino acids: CASSLDLSGNTEAFF. The CDR3 DNA reads as TGTGCCAGCAGCTTAGATCTAAGCGGTAACACTGAAGCTTTCTTT.

The DNA for the CDR3 is TGTGCCAGTAGTGTCTACGGGACAGCGAACACCGGGGAGCTGTTTTTT. Protein: CASSVYGTANTGELFF. The V and J genes are TRBV19 and TRBJ2-2; 7 bases line up with TRBD1. Looked up from germline, CDR1 is LNHDA and CDR2 is SQIVND (reference sequence). CDR3 length: 16 residues. V dropped 5 bases and J dropped 0; count of bases not matched to a gene: 6.

This clonotype was observed at least ten times. An end of the junction differs from the germline gene, which may be a read error. The chain is built from TRBV5-1 and TRBJ2-1; D may be TRBD2 (5 bases). CDR3 size: 12 residues. CDR1 and CDR2 from the germline V gene are SGHRS and YFSETQ. The CDR3 region has the DNA TGTGCCAGCAGCCAGGACCGGGGTGAGCAGTTCTTC. Protein sequence: CASSQDRGEQFF. The variable domain in full, completed from reference TRBV5-1 and TRBJ2-1, reads KAGVTQTPRYLIKTRGQQVTLSCSPISGHRSVSWYQQTPGQGLQFLFEYFSETQRNKGNFPGRFSGRQFSNSRSEMNVSTLELGDSALYLCASSQDRGEQFFGPGTRLTVL.

As to this clonotype: One end of the junction is discordant with germline, which a read error may explain. CDR3 DNA sequence: TGTGCCAGCGGCTTAGTAGCAGGGTCGGATACGCAGTATTTT. The encoded protein is CASGLVAGSDTQYF. This sequence joins TRBV11-3 and TRBJ2-3; D is perhaps TRBD1 (5 bases). The germline gives CDR1 SGHNT, CDR2 YENEEA. The CDR3 totals 14 residues.

This clonotype came up a few times. V and J are TRBV30 and TRBJ2-1, with TRBD2 matching 8 bases. Germline lookup yields CDR1 GTSNPN and CDR2 SVGIG (reference sequence). With V trimmed by 5 bases and J by 1 base, 10 bases remained unmatched. This CDR3 spans 16 amino acids. The CDR3 bases are TGTGCCTGGTTTCGTCCGGGACTAGGTTCCTACAATGAGCAGTTCTTC. Its translation is CAWFRPGLGSYNEQFF.

Concerning this clonotype itself: This may be a read error, as it is one base from a much larger clone. This sequence joins TRBV7-2 and TRBJ2-7; possible D gene TRBD1, 5 bases. Germline V gene data show CDR1 as SGHTA and CDR2 as FQGNSA. The CDR3 consists of 14 residues. V lost 5 bases and J lost 3, with 14 bases in between. DNA of the CDR3: TGTGCCAGCAGCCAAGACAGTGGATACTACGAGCAGTACTTC. Its translation: CASSQDSGYYEQYF.

This clonotype was counted only a few times. The chain is built from TRBV9 and TRBJ2-7, with TRBD2 matching over 14 bases. Looked up from germline, CDR1 is SGDLS and CDR2 is YYNGEE. The CDR3 is 15 amino acids. The V gene end was trimmed by 3 bases and the J gene end by 7 bases; junction bases not matched to a gene: 6. CDR3: CASSAGTSGRFEQYF. The CDR3 coding sequence is TGTGCCAGCAGCGCGGGGACTAGCGGGAGATTTGAGCAGTACTTC.

This clonotype was counted only a few times. This chain joins TRBV15 and TRBJ1-6; D possibly corresponds to TRBD1 (6 bases). Trimming shortened V by 0 bases and J by 13 bases, and 16 bases separated the two germline ends. This CDR3 has 15 amino acids. Germline V gene lookup returns CDR1 LNHNV and CDR2 YYDKDF (reference sequence). CDR3 amino acids: CATSREKGGLGPLHF. In nucleotides, the CDR3 is TGTGCCACCAGCAGAGAAAAGGGGGGTCTCGGGCCCCTCCACTTT.

The chain is built from TRBV9 and TRBJ2-1; 7 bases map to TRBD2. This CDR3 has 15 amino acids. J gave up 7 bases and V 2 bases, and 9 bases lay outside the gene matches. Germline V gives CDR1 SGDLS, CDR2 YYNGEE. CDR3 coding DNA: TGTGCCAGCAGCGTGGCCCTACTAGCGCAGAATGAGCAGTTCTTC. Its protein product is CASSVALLAQNEQFF. Full variable domain (rest looked up from reference TRBV9 and TRBJ2-1): DSGVTQTPKHLITATGQRVTLRCSPRSGDLSVYWYQQSLDQGLQFLIQYYNGEERAKGNILERFSAQQFPDLHSELNLSSLELGDSALYFCASSVALLAQNEQFFGPGTRLTVL.

The genes are TRBV19 and TRBJ1-2; TRBD1 aligns across 7 bases. From germline, CDR1 is LNHDA and CDR2 SQIVND (reference sequence). This CDR3 is built from 11 residues. The trim removed 11 bases at V and 2 bases at J, leaving 2 bases unmatched. CDR3 loop: CAGRGNYGYTF. CDR3 DNA: TGTGCCGGCAGGGGGAACTATGGCTACACCTTC.

This clonotype showed up many times. CDR3 amino acids: CASITIRDKNTGELFF. In nucleotides, the CDR3 is TGTGCCAGCATTACAATCCGGGACAAAAACACCGGGGAGCTGTTTTTT. This rearrangement joins TRBV28 to TRBJ2-2, with a possible D match to TRBD1 (6 bases). Germline values: CDR1 MDHEN, CDR2 SYDVKM. The ends were cut back, 7 bases at V and 2 bases at J, with 17 bases in the middle. The CDR3 consists of 16 residues.

The chain has TRBV6-5 and TRBJ1-3, with TRBD1 matching 7 bases. J lost 0 bases, V lost 2 bases, and 4 bases had no gene match. This CDR3 region has 16 residues. From germline, CDR1 is MNHEY and CDR2 SVGAGI. CDR3 bases: TGTGCCAGCAGTTACGGGACAGCTGGCTCTGGAAACACCATATATTTT. Translating it yields CASSYGTAGSGNTIYF.

In this sample, this clonotype turned up many times. The rearrangement joins TRBV7-9 to TRBJ2-1; 8 bases match TRBD2. From germline, CDR1 is SEHNR and CDR2 FQNEAQ (reference sequence). With 1 base clipped from V and 3 bases from J, the junction kept 5 bases outside the gene matches. The CDR3 length is 16 residues. CDR3 coding DNA: TGTGCCAGCAGCTTAGATACTAGCGGCCACTACAATGAGCAGTTCTTC. It is translated as CASSLDTSGHYNEQFF.

The rearrangement uses TRBV5-1 and TRBJ2-5, with a weak D call TRBD2 (6 bases). V was shortened by 1 base and J by 5 bases, with 15 bases between the two germline ends. Germline lookup yields CDR1 SGHRS and CDR2 YFSETQ. The CDR3 is made up of 15 amino acids. CDR3: CASSLSLALGETQYF. The CDR3, as DNA: TGCGCCAGCAGCTTGTCCCTAGCGCTGGGGGAGACCCAGTACTTC. Full variable domain (outside the CDR3, taken from reference TRBV5-1 and TRBJ2-5): KAGVTQTPRYLIKTRGQQVTLSCSPISGHRSVSWYQQTPGQGLQFLFEYFSETQRNKGNFPGRFSGRQFSNSRSEMNVSTLELGDSALYLCASSLSLALGETQYFGPGTRLLVL.

This clonotype was observed a handful of times. CDR3 coding DNA: TGTGCCAGCCGCCGGGACTACAATTCACCCCTCCACTTT. Protein: CASRRDYNSPLHF. The chain recombines TRBV28 with TRBJ1-6; tentative D call: TRBD1 (5 bases). Deletions cut 8 bases from V and 7 bases from J, with 12 bases between. Germline CDR1 MDHEN, CDR2 SYDVKM. This CDR3 contains 13 residues.

This clonotype was picked up many times. V is TRBV2 and J is TRBJ1-4, with D maybe TRBD1 (6 bases). CDR3 length equals 13 residues. V was pared by 6 bases and J by 5 bases, with 10 bases between. From germline, CDR1 is SNHLY and CDR2 FYNNEI. The CDR3 region is CASRGGRNEKLFF. CDR3 coding DNA: TGTGCCAGCAGAGGGGGGAGAAATGAAAAACTGTTTTTT.

This clonotype was picked up many times. The rearrangement links TRBV11-3 to TRBJ1-1; no firm D call. This CDR3 comprises 16 residues. Germline CDR1 SGHNT, CDR2 YENEEA. V shed 8 bases and J shed 0 bases, with 19 bases lying between them. CDR3 nucleotide sequence: TGTGCCAGCGCCCCCTCAATAAGTAGAGTGAACACTGAAGCTTTCTTT. It encodes CASAPSISRVNTEAFF.

This clonotype has ten or more counts. The V gene is TRBV7-2, the J gene TRBJ2-3, with D unclear. Germline CDR1 reads SGHTA; CDR2 reads FQGNSA. Trimming pared 4 bases from V and 6 bases from J, leaving 8 bases between. CDR3 length: 12 amino acids. The CDR3 reads CASSSLRDTQYF. DNA of the CDR3: TGTGCCAGCAGCTCCCTTCGGGATACGCAGTATTTT.

The rearrangement joins TRBV24-1 to TRBJ1-2, with unresolved D. CDR3 length equals 12 residues. The V end was cut by 10 bases, the J end by 0 bases, with 8 bases between. Germline V gene lookup returns CDR1 KGHDR and CDR2 SFDVKD. CDR3 amino acids: CATAAANYGYTF. The CDR3 bases are TGTGCCACAGCGGCGGCTAACTATGGCTACACCTTC.

This clonotype appeared a few times. The chain combines TRBV5-6 with TRBJ2-3; D is unresolved. CDR3 length equals 15 residues. V was cut by 0 bases and J by 2 bases, with 10 bases left in between. Germline loops: CDR1 SGHDT, CDR2 YYEEEE. The CDR3 DNA reads TGTGCCAGCAGCTTGGGACAAGCTCCCACAGATACGCAGTATTTT. Translated, it gives CASSLGQAPTDTQYF.

This clonotype has at least ten counts. CDR3 residues: CSVEDLTSGRGSYNEQFF. Written as DNA, the CDR3 is TGCAGCGTTGAAGATTTGACTAGCGGGAGGGGATCCTACAATGAGCAGTTCTTC. J is TRBJ2-1 and V is TRBV29-1; 14 bases agree with TRBD2. V lost 0 bases and J lost 1; bases outside the gene matches: 5. This CDR3 has 18 amino acids. Germline V CDR1 and CDR2: SQVTM, ANQGSEA.

This clonotype occurred many times. The rearrangement joins TRBV12-3 or TRBV12-4 to TRBJ2-5; 9 nucleotides align to TRBD2. There are 17 residues in the CDR3. V shed 1 base, J shed 5 bases, and the junction held 11 bases outside the gene matches. The CDR3 DNA reads TGTGCCAGCAGTTTAGTCGTGGCGGGAGGGCCGTCGGAGACCCAGTACTTC. It codes for CASSLVVAGGPSETQYF.

This clonotype was seen ten or more times. This chain uses TRBV27 with TRBJ2-7; the D gene is possibly TRBD1 (5 bases). This CDR3 has 14 residues. V was shortened by 1 base and J by 5 bases, with 12 bases between the two germline ends. The germline V gene has CDR1 MNHEY and CDR2 SMNVEV (reference sequence). The CDR3 nucleotides read TGTGCCAGCAGTTTATGGCAGGGTGGGGACGAGCAGTACTTC. Amino acid sequence: CASSLWQGGDEQYF.

This clonotype appeared many times. The CDR3 sequence is CASRDPGHNYEQYF. The CDR3 DNA reads as TGTGCCAGCAGGGACCCGGGACACAACTACGAGCAGTACTTC. The gene calls are TRBV6-2 or TRBV6-3 and TRBJ2-7, with a weak D call TRBD1 (6 bases). Germline CDR1 is MNHEY and CDR2 is SVGEGT. The CDR3 sequence is 14 residues long. V lost 6 bases and J 3 bases, leaving 15 bases between the germline ends.

This clonotype was detected a few times. The V and J genes are TRBV20-1 and TRBJ2-7; TRBD2 matches 7 bases. CDR1 and CDR2 (germline): DFQATT, SNEGSKA (reference sequence). With 4 bases clipped from V and 1 base from J, the junction kept 7 bases outside the gene matches. There are 14 residues in the CDR3. The CDR3 here is CSAMGGGRSYEQYF. CDR3 in DNA: TGCAGTGCTATGGGGGGAGGGAGGTCCTACGAGCAGTACTTC.

The table lists this clonotype with a few counts. The V gene is TRBV20-1, the J gene TRBJ2-1; the D is unclear. The CDR3 sequence is 12 residues long. CDR1 and CDR2 from the germline V gene are DFQATT and SNEGSKA (reference sequence). The V and J ends lost 6 bases and 8 bases respectively, with 14 bases between them. CDR3 sequence: CSASTWSDEQFF. The CDR3 DNA reads TGCAGTGCCTCAACTTGGAGCGATGAGCAGTTCTTC.

This chain connects TRBV2 to TRBJ1-2, with unresolved D. The CDR3 contains 14 residues. Germline CDR1 and CDR2: SNHLY and FYNNEI. Trimming shortened V by 3 bases and J by 2 bases, and 10 bases separated the two germline ends. The CDR3 spells CASSDARLNYGYTF. CDR3 coding DNA: TGTGCCAGCAGTGATGCCAGGCTCAACTATGGCTACACCTTC.

The gene calls are TRBV6-5 and TRBJ1-6; 7 bases fit TRBD1. The CDR3 runs to 15 residues. Germline-derived CDR1 and CDR2 are MNHEY and SVGAGI. Trimming at V came to 6 bases and at J to 5 bases, leaving 7 bases not matched to a gene. The CDR3 protein is CASSYGTDNNSPLHF. In DNA, the CDR3 is TGTGCCAGCAGCTACGGGACAGATAATAATTCACCCCTCCACTTT.

The sample holds many counts of this clonotype. V is TRBV28 and J is TRBJ2-1; D perhaps matches TRBD1 (6 bases). V was cut by 5 bases and J by 8 bases, with 16 bases left in between. CDR3 length equals 14 residues. Germline V gene lookup returns CDR1 MDHEN and CDR2 SYDVKM. The CDR3 sequence is CASSQPEGVDEQFF. The CDR3 DNA reads TGTGCCAGCAGTCAGCCCGAGGGGGTCGATGAGCAGTTCTTC.